These T cell receptor beta chains were read from a single sample in a study of shared clonotypes between healthy human individuals. TCRdb's copy holds only in-frame clones and misses some; the assay was immunoSEQ multiplex PCR. Of 550,000 to 700,000 clones in the sample, 73% were seen once. Material: memory CD4+ T cells sorted from blood. Receptors were obtained from a woman aged 25 to 39 in good health. CDR3s include the opening cysteine and the closing phenylalanine or tryptophan. D genes are given only for firm matches. Rows give clone size only sometimes, using once, few, many, or a class for an expanded clone.

j_call	d_call	v_call	clone_size	cdr3_nt	cdr3_aa
TRBJ2-7	.	TRBV11-2	few	TGTGCCAGCAGCCAAACGGGGCAATCCAGTGGAAGTGGGGAGCAGTACTTC	CASSQTGQSSGSGEQYF
TRBJ2-7	.	TRBV23-1	few	TGCGCCAGCAGCCATACCGCTACCATCTCCTACGAGCAGTACTTC	CASSHTATISYEQYF
TRBJ2-2	TRBD2	TRBV5-1	.	TGCGCCAGCAGCTTGTCTAGCGGAGAGAACACCGGGGAGCTGTTTTTT	CASSLSSGENTGELFF
TRBJ1-2	.	TRBV5-1	.	TGCGCCAGCAGCGCCAGGGATATGGACTATGGCTACACCTTC	CASSARDMDYGYTF
TRBJ2-4	TRBD2	TRBV19	.	TGTGCCAGTAGTATAGGGACTAGCTGGGGTCTGACCAAAAACATTCAGTACTTC	CASSIGTSWGLTKNIQYF
TRBJ2-7	TRBD2	TRBV28	.	TGTGCCAGCACTCGAGCGGGAGTCTCCTACGAGCAGTACTTC	CASTRAGVSYEQYF
TRBJ2-7	.	TRBV27	.	TGTGCCAGCAGTTTACCCGGGAGACTCGCCTACGAGCAGTACTTC	CASSLPGRLAYEQYF
TRBJ2-2	TRBD2	TRBV6-4	many	TGTGCCAGCAGTGACTCTGTCTTGCTAGCGGGAAACACCGGGGAGCTGTTTTTT	CASSDSVLLAGNTGELFF
TRBJ2-1	.	TRBV21-1	.	TGTGCCAGCAGCAAAGGGCAGGGATACAATGAGCAGTTCTTC	CASSKGQGYNEQFF
TRBJ2-5	.	TRBV11-1	.	TGTGCCAGCAGCAGCTATATTTTGGGACGAGAGACCCAGTACTTC	CASSSYILGRETQYF
TRBJ1-2	.	TRBV4-2	.	TGTGCCAGCAGCCAAGAAGGTGGAGGCAGGGAGCGCGGCTACACCTTC	CASSQEGGGRERGYTF
TRBJ2-1	.	TRBV15	.	TGTGCCACCAGCAGAAGTTTCCCCGAATACAATGAGCAGTTCTTC	CATSRSFPEYNEQFF
TRBJ2-3	.	TRBV5-1	many	TGCGCCAGCAGCCTTTGGACTGGCACAGATACGCAGTATTTT	CASSLWTGTDTQYF
TRBJ2-7	.	TRBV9	.	TGTGCCAGCAGCCGGGACATACCCCCCTACGAGCAGTACTTC	CASSRDIPPYEQYF
TRBJ1-2	.	TRBV9	many	TGTGCCAGCAGCGTAGGCGGGTCTGCCTATGGCTACACCTTC	CASSVGGSAYGYTF
TRBJ2-5	TRBD2	TRBV7-8	.	TGTGCCAGCAGCTCGGGACTAGCGGGAGGGTTTCAAGAGACCCAGTACTTC	CASSSGLAGGFQETQYF
TRBJ1-3	.	TRBV4-1	once	TGCGCCAGCAGCCAACATAGGGGAAACACCATATATTTT	CASSQHRGNTIYF
TRBJ2-3	TRBD1	TRBV2	few	TGTGCCAGCGGGAGGGGACAGGGGCAAACAGATACGCAGTATTTT	CASGRGQGQTDTQYF
TRBJ2-1	TRBD2	TRBV27	.	TGTGCCAGCGCCACTAGCGGGAGGTCAGGGGAGCAGTTCTTC	CASATSGRSGEQFF
TRBJ2-1	.	TRBV7-9	.	TGTGCCAGCAGCTTAGTTGGTCGTGAGCAGTTCTTC	CASSLVGREQFF
TRBJ2-4	TRBD1	TRBV28	.	TGTGCCAGCAGTCCCGGGACAGGGATAAACATTCAGTACTTC	CASSPGTGINIQYF
TRBJ2-7	.	TRBV28	.	TGTGCCAGCAGTAGGTACTCCGGGACCTCCTACGAGCAGTACTTC	CASSRYSGTSYEQYF
TRBJ2-7	TRBD2	TRBV7-2	many	TGTGCCAGCAGCTTAAATGCGGGAGGGGCCTACGAGCAGTACTTC	CASSLNAGGAYEQYF
TRBJ2-3	.	TRBV4-1	.	TGCGCCAGCAGCCAAAGGCCCACACAACAGCCGTTGGGAGATACGCAGTATTTT	CASSQRPTQQPLGDTQYF
TRBJ2-5	.	TRBV7-2	.	TGTGCCAGCAGCTTAGGGAACGGATTGGTACAAGAGACCCAGTACTTC	CASSLGNGLVQETQYF
TRBJ2-7	.	TRBV5-1	.	TGCGCCAGCAGCGGGGGCTTTGAGGGAGTAATCCACGAGCAGTACTTC	CASSGGFEGVIHEQYF
TRBJ2-2	.	TRBV2	.	TGTGCCAGCAGTGAAATCAGGAGTAACACCGGGGAGCTGTTTTTT	CASSEIRSNTGELFF
TRBJ2-5	TRBD2	TRBV28	.	TGTGCCAGCAGTTTTGGTGGAGCGGGGCTCCTCGGGGAGACCCAGTACTTC	CASSFGGAGLLGETQYF
TRBJ2-5	TRBD2	TRBV7-9	.	TGTGCCAGCGCTGGAAGCGGGAGGGGTGAGACCCAGTACTTC	CASAGSGRGETQYF
TRBJ2-3	TRBD2	TRBV6-1	few	TGTGCCAGCAGTGAATGGCTAGCGGGAGCAAGCACAGATACGCAGTATTTT	CASSEWLAGASTDTQYF
TRBJ2-7	TRBD2	TRBV18	.	TGTGCCAGCTCACCCGGGACTAGCCGTGGAGAGCAGTACTTC	CASSPGTSRGEQYF
TRBJ1-1	.	TRBV7-3	once	TGTGCCAGCAGCTTATGGATGAACACTGAAGCTTTCTTT	CASSLWMNTEAFF
TRBJ2-4	.	TRBV5-1	.	TGCGCCAGCAGCTCCGCGGGGGCCCCCTATCTAGCCAAAAACATTCAGTACTTC	CASSSAGAPYLAKNIQYF
TRBJ1-1	.	TRBV10-2	once	TGCGCCAGCAGTTTCTACAGCGGATCGAACACTGAAGCTTTCTTT	CASSFYSGSNTEAFF
TRBJ2-7	.	TRBV2	once	TGTGCCAGCAGTGGACAGGCGTACGAGCAGTACTTC	CASSGQAYEQYF
TRBJ2-2	.	TRBV5-5	few	TGTGCCAGCAGCTCGTTTCAAGGAACCGGGGAGCTGTTTTTT	CASSSFQGTGELFF
TRBJ2-3	.	TRBV5-1	.	TGCGCCAGCAGCTTGGACGGCCTCTCCCTGGGGTCCACAGATACGCAGTATTTT	CASSLDGLSLGSTDTQYF
TRBJ2-1	TRBD2	TRBV29-1	.	TGCAGCGCCGAGGGTAGCGGGATCTATGAGCAGTTCTTC	CSAEGSGIYEQFF
TRBJ1-6	.	TRBV30	.	TGTGCCTGGGAACGAAATTCACCCCTCCACTTT	CAWERNSPLHF
TRBJ2-1	TRBD2	TRBV27	.	TGTGCCAGCAGTTTAGGCCTAGCGGGTTCGGATGAGCAGTTCTTC	CASSLGLAGSDEQFF
TRBJ2-1	TRBD2	TRBV27	.	TGTGCCAGCAGGGGAGGGACTAGCGGGAACTACAATGAGCAGTTCTTC	CASRGGTSGNYNEQFF
TRBJ1-1	TRBD1	TRBV19	.	TGTGCCAGTAGTATTGACAGGGTCACTGAAGCTTTCTTT	CASSIDRVTEAFF
TRBJ2-4	.	TRBV4-1	.	TGCGCCAGCAGCCAAAACACCGGGGAGCTAGCCAAAAACATTCAGTACTTC	CASSQNTGELAKNIQYF
TRBJ2-7	TRBD2	TRBV5-1	.	TGCGCCAGCAGCTTGGACGGGAGGAGGTACGAGCAGTACTTC	CASSLDGRRYEQYF
TRBJ2-3	.	TRBV28	.	TGTGCCAGCAGATACCCTGCTGCAGATACGCAGTATTTT	CASRYPAADTQYF
TRBJ2-1	.	TRBV5-6	once	TGTGCCAGCAGCTCACGACAGGTCGGCGATGAGCAGTTCTTC	CASSSRQVGDEQFF
TRBJ1-1	.	TRBV28	.	TGTGCCAGCACGCCGGTAGAGGGTTACACTGAAGCTTTCTTT	CASTPVEGYTEAFF
TRBJ2-1	TRBD2	TRBV7-9	.	TGTGCGGGGGGCCTAGCGGGTTACAATGAGCAGTTCTTC	CAGGLAGYNEQFF
TRBJ1-5	.	TRBV27	once	TGTGCCAGCAGTTTAACGGGCCCTCATCAGCCCCAGCATTTT	CASSLTGPHQPQHF
TRBJ1-1	.	TRBV16	.	TGTGCCAGCAGCCAATCGGACGGAATGAACACTGAAGCTTTCTTT	CASSQSDGMNTEAFF
TRBJ2-7	TRBD2	TRBV27	.	TGTGCCAGCAGGGGGGCGGGAGGGAGCTCCTACGAGCAGTACTTC	CASRGAGGSSYEQYF
TRBJ1-5	.	TRBV15	many	TGTGCCACCAGCAGAGAAGTCGGGGCCCAGCATTTT	CATSREVGAQHF
TRBJ2-7	TRBD1	TRBV6-5	.	TGTGCCAGCAGCCAGCCCGGGACAGGGGGAGAGCAGTACTTC	CASSQPGTGGEQYF
TRBJ1-2	.	TRBV13	.	TGTGCCAGCAGCTTAGGAGACATTATTACGGGTTACTATGGCTACACCTTC	CASSLGDIITGYYGYTF